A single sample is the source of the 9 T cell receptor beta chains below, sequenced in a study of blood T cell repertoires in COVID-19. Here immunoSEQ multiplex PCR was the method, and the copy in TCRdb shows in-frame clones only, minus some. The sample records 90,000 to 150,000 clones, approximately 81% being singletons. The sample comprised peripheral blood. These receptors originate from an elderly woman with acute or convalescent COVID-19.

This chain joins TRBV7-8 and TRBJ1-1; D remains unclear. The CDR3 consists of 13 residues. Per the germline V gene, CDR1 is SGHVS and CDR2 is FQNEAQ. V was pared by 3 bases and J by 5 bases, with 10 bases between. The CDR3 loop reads CASSFREGTEAFF. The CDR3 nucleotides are TGTGCCAGCAGCTTCCGGGAGGGAACTGAAGCTTTCTTT.

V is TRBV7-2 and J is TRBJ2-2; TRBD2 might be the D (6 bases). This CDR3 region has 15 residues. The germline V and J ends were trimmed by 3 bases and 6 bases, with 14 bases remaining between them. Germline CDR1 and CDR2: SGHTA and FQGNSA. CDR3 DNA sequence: TGTGCCAGCAGCTTTACCCGGACTACCGCCGGGGAGCTGTTTTTT. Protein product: CASSFTRTTAGELFF.

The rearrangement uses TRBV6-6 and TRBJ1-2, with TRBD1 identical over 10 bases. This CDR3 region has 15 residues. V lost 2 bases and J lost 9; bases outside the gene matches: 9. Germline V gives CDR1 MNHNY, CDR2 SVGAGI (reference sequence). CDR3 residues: CASSYRGTGDVRYTF. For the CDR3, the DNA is TGTGCCAGCAGTTACCGGGGGACAGGGGACGTTCGCTACACCTTC.

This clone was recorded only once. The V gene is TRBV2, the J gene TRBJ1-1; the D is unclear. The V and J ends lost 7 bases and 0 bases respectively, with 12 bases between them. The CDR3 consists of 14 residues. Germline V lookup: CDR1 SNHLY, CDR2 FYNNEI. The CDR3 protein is CASKRVNMNTEAFF. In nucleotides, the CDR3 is TGTGCCAGCAAGCGAGTCAACATGAACACTGAAGCTTTCTTT.

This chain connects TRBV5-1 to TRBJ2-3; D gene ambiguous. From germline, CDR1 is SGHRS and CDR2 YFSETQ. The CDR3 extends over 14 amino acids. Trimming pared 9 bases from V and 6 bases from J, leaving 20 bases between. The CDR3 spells CATGVGSSSDTQYF. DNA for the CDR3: TGCGCCACCGGAGTAGGCTCCTCCTCCGATACGCAGTATTTT. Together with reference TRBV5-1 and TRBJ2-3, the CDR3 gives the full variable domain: KAGVTQTPRYLIKTRGQQVTLSCSPISGHRSVSWYQQTPGQGLQFLFEYFSETQRNKGNFPGRFSGRQFSNSRSEMNVSTLELGDSALYLCATGVGSSSDTQYFGPGTRLTVL.

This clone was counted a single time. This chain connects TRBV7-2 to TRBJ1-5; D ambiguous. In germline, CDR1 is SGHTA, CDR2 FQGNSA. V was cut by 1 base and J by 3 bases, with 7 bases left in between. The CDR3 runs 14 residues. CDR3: CASSLGADNQPQHF. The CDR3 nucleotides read TGTGCCAGCAGCTTAGGGGCAGACAATCAGCCCCAGCATTTT.

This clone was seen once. The CDR3 nucleotides are TGCGCCAGCAGCGAACTGGACAGTTCGAACACTGAAGCTTTCTTT. Its protein product is CASSELDSSNTEAFF. The chain is built from TRBV5-1 and TRBJ1-1; the D gene is possibly TRBD1 (6 bases). The CDR3 totals 15 residues. Between the trimmed V and J ends, which lost 4 bases and 1 base, there was a span of 14 bases. The germline V gene has CDR1 SGHRS and CDR2 YFSETQ.

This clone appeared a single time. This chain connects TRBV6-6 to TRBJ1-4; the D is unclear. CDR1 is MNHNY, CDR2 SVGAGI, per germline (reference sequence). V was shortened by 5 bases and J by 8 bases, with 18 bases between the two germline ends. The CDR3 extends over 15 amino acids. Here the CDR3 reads CASSKSQPRVEKLFF. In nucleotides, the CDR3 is TGTGCCAGCAGTAAGTCGCAGCCTAGAGTGGAAAAACTGTTTTTT.

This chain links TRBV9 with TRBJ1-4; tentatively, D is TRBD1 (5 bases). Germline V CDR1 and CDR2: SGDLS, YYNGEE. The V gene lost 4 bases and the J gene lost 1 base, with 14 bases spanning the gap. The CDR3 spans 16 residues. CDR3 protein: CASSQRGDGTNEKLFF. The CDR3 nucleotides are TGTGCCAGCAGCCAAAGGGGTGACGGAACTAATGAAAAACTGTTTTTT.